The clone carrying this TCR beta chain has a handful of counts. Germline assignment: CDR1 MNHNS and CDR2 SASEGT. The CDR3 consists of 12 residues. V was cut by 8 bases and J by 3 bases, with 7 bases left in between. These data belong to a study of response to subunit inactivated influenza vaccine. TCRdb re-called the RT-PCR reads with MiXCR, one entry per CDR3 protein. Seen here are some 540,000 distinct CDR3 sequences, 20% to 25% observed once, and the top ten hold around 2.8%. The data were also submitted as part of a second study, on T cells expressing NK-cell markers. That paper states: Generation of TCR beta cDNA was performed by 5'RACE template switching incorporating UMIs. More than 5 donors had dominant NKG2C+ clonotypes that comprised about 1.0-8% of their CD8+ T cells. In several donors, dominant clonotypes made up about 28.3-65% of CD3+CD56-NKG2C+ cells. Whether expanded NKG2C+ T cell clones recognized HCMV stayed uncertain.

J is TRBJ2-2 and V is TRBV6-1; a possible D gene is TRBD2 (5 bases). The receptor's source is a man aged 45-60 years who received an inactivated influenza vaccine. The sequenced sample was CD4+ T cells sorted from PBMCs, obtained approximately 12 days after vaccination. The DNA for the CDR3 is TGTGCCAGCCGGCGGGACACCGGGGAGCTGTTTTTT. This gives the protein CASRRDTGELFF.